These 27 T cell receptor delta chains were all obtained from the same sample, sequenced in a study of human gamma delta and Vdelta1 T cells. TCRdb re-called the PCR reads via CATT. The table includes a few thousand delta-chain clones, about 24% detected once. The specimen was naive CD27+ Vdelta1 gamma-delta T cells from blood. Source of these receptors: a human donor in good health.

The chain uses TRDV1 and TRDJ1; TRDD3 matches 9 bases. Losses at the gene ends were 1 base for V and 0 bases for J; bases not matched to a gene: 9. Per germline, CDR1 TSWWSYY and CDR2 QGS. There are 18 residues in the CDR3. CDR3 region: CALGEQTPGIRNTDKLIF. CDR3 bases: TGTGCTCTTGGGGAACAAACTCCGGGGATACGGAACACCGATAAACTCATCTTT.

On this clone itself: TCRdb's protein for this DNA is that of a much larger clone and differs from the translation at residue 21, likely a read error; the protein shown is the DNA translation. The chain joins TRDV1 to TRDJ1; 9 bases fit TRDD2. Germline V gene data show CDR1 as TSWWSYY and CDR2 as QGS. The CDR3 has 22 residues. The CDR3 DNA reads TGTGCTCTTGGGGTACCTTCCTACGGGATGGGAGTACACCACGTTTACACCGATAAACTCACCTTT. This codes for CALGVPSYGMGVHHVYTDKLTF.

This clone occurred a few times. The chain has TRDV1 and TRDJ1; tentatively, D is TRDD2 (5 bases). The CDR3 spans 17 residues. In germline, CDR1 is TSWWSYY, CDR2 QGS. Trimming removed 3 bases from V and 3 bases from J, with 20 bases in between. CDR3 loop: CALGDFPDSRAPDKLIF. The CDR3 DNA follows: TGTGCTCTTGGGGACTTCCCCGACTCCCGCGCCCCCGATAAACTCATCTTT.

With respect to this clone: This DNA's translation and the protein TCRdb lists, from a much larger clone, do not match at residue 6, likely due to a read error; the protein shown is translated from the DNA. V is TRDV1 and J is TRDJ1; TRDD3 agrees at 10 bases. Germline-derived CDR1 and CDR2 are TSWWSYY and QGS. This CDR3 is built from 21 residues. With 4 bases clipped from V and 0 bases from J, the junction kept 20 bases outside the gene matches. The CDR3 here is CALGGAPHFLGDTPYTDKLIF. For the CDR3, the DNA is TGTGCTCTTGGGGGGGCTCCTCACTTTTTGGGGGATACCCCTTACACCGATAAACTCATCTTT.

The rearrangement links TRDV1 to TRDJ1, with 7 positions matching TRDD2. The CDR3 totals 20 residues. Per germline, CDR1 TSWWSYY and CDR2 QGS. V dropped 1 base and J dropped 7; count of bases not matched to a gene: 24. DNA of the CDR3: TGTGCTCTTGGGGAACCCAAATTCCTACGAGGGCGAAGTGGGGAGGGTAAACTCATCTTT. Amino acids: CALGEPKFLRGRSGEGKLIF.

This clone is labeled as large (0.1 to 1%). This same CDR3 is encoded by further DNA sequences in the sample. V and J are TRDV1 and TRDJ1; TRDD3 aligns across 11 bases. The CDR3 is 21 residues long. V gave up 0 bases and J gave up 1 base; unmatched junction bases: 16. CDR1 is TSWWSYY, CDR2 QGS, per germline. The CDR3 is CALGELGSRVLGDRVTDKLIF. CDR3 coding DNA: TGTGCTCTTGGGGAACTAGGTTCTCGCGTACTGGGGGATAGGGTCACCGATAAACTCATCTTT.

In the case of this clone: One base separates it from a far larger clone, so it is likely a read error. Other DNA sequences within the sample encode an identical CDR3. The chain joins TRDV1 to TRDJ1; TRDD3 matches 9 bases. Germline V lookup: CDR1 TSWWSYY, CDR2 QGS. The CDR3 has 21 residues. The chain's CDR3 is CALGEKARTYWGSPGSVKLIF. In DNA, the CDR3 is TGTGCCCTTGGGGAAAAGGCCCGGACTTACTGGGGGAGCCCAGGGTCGGTTAAACTCATCTTT.

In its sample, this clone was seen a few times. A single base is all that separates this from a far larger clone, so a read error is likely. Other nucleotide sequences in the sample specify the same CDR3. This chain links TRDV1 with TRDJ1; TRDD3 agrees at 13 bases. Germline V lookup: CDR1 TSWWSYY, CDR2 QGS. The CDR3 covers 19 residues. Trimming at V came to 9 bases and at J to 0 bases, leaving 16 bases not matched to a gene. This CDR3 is CALATGDWGIRIYTDKLIF. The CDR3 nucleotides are TGTGCTCTCGCAACGGGGGACTGGGGGATACGGATTTACACCGATAAACTCATCTTT.

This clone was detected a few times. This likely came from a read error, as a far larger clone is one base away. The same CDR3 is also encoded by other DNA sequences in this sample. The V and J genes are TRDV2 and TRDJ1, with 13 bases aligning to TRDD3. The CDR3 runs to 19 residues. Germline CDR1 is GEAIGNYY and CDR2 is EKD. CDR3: CACDLELGDTLADTDKLIF. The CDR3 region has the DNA TGTGCCTGTGACCTAGAACTGGGGGATACGTTGGCCGACACAGATAAACTCATCTTT.

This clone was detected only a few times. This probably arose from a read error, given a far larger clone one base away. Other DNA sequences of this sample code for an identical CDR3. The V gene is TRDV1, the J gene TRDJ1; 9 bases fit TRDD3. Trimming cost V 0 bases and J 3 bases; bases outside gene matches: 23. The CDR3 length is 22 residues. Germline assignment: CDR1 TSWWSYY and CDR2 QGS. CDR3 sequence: CALGELPLPALLGDTRSDKLIF. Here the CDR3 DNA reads TGTGCTCTTGGGGAACTTCCCCTCCCTGCCCTACTGGGGGACACGCGATCCGATAAACTCATCTTT.

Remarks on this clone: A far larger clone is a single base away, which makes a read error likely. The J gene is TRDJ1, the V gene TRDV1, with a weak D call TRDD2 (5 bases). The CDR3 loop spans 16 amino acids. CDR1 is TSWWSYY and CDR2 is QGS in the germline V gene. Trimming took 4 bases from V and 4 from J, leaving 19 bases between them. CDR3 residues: CALGGPSFVLHDKLIF. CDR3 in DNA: TGTGCTCTTGGGGGACCTTCTTTTGTCCTCCACGATAAACTCATCTTT.

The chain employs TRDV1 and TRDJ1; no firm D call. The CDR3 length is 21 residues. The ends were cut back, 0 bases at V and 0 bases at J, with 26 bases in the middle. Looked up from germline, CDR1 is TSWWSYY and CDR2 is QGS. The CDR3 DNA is TGTGCTCTTGGGGAACTTACACCCCTAGCTACCAGGCTACCGTACACCGATAAACTCATCTTT. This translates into CALGELTPLATRLPYTDKLIF.

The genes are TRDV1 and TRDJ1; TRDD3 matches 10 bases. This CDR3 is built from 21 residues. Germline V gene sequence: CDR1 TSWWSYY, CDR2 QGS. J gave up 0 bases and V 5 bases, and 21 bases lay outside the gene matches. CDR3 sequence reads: CALGTSKGGGYVHANTDKLIF. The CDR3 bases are TGTGCTCTTGGGACCTCTAAGGGAGGGGGATACGTCCACGCCAACACCGATAAACTCATCTTT.

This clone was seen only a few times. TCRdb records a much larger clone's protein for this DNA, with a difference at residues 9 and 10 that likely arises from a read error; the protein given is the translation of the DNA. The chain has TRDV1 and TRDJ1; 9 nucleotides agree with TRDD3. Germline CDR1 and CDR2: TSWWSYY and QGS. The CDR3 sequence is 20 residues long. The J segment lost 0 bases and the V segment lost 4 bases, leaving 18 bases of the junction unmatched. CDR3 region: CALGAPTLRHWGRYTDKLIF. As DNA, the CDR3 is TGTGCTCTTGGGGCCCCCACTCTCAGGCACTGGGGGAGGTACACCGATAAACTCATCTTT.

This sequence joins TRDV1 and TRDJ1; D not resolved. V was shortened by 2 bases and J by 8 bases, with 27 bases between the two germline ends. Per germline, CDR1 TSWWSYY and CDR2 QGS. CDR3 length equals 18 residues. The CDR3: CALGEIPPAPLDQMKLIF. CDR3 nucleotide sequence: TGTGCTCTTGGGGAAATCCCGCCCGCCCCACTAGACCAAATGAAACTCATCTTT.

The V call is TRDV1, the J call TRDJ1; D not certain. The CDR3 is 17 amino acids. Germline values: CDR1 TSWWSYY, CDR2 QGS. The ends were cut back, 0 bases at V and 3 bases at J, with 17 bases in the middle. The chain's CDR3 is CALGELRSRREADKLIF. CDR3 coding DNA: TGTGCTCTTGGGGAACTACGGAGTCGGAGGGAGGCCGATAAACTCATCTTT.

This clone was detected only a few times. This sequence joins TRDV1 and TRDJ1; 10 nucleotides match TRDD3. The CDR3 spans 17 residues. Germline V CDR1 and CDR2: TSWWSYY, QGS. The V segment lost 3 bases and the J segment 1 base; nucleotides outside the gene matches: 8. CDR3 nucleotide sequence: TGTGCTCTTGGGGACCCCCACTGGGGGATTGGCACCGATAAACTCATCTTT. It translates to CALGDPHWGIGTDKLIF.

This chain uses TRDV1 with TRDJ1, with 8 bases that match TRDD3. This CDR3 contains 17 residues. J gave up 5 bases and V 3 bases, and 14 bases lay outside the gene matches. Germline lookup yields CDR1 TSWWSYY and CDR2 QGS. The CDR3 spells CALGDSVEVGDGDKLIF. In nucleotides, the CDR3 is TGTGCTCTTGGGGATTCCGTCGAGGTGGGGGATGGAGATAAACTCATCTTT.

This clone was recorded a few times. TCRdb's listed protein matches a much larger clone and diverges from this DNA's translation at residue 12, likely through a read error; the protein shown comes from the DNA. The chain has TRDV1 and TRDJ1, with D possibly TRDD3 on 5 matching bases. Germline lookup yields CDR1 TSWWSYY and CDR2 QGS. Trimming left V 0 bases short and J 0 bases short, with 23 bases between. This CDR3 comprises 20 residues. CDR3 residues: CALGELTTPYWRIYTDKLIF. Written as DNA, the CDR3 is TGTGCTCTTGGGGAACTAACGACTCCGTACTGGAGGATATACACCGATAAACTCATCTTT.

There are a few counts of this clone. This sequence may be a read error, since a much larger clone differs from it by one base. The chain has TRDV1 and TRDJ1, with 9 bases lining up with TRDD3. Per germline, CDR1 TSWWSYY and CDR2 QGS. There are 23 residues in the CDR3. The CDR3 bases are TGTGCTCTTGGGCCTCGACCGACCCTACCTAACCTACTGGGGGACCCCCACACCGATAAACCCATCTTT. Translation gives CALGPRPTLPNLLGDPHTDKPIF.

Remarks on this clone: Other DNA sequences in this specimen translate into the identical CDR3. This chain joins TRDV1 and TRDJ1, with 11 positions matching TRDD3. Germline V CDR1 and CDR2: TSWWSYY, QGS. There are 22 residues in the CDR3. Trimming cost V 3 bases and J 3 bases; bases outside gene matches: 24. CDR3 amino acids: CALGELRFLRRYWGIASDKLIF. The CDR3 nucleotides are TGTGCTCTTGGGGAGCTTAGATTCCTACGGCGGTACTGGGGGATAGCATCCGATAAACTCATCTTT.

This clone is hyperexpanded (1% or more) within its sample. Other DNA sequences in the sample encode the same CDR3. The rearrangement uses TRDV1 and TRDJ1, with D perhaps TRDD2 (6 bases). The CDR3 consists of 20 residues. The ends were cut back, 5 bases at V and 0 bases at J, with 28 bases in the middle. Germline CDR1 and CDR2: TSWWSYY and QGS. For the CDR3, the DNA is TGTGCTCTTGGGCCCTTTAAAGGTCCCTTCCCTGGTACGTACACCGATAAACTCATCTTT. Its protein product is CALGPFKGPFPGTYTDKLIF.

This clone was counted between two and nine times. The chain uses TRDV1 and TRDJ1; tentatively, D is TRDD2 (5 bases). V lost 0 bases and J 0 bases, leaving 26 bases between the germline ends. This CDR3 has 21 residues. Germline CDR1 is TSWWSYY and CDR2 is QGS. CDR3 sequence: CALGELSPTINYGTDTDKLIF. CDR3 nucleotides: TGTGCTCTTGGGGAACTCTCACCTACCATCAATTATGGTACGGACACCGATAAACTCATCTTT.

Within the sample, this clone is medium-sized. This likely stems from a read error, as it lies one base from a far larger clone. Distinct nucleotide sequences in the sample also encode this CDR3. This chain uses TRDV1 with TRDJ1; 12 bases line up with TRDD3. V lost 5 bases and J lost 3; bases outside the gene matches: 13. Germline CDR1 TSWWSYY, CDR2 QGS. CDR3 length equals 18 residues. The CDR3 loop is CALGRTSPNWGIPDKLIF. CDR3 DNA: TGTGCTCTTGGGCGGACGAGCCCGAACTGGGGGATACCCGATAAACTCATCTTT.

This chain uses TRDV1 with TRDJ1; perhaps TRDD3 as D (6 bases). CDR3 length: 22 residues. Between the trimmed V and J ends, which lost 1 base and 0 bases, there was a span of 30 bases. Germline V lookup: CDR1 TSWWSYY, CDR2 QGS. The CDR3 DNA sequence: TGTGCTCTTGGGGAACCACCGAGCACCTTCTACGGGTGGGGGTTATACACCGATAAACTCATCTTT. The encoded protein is CALGEPPSTFYGWGLYTDKLIF.

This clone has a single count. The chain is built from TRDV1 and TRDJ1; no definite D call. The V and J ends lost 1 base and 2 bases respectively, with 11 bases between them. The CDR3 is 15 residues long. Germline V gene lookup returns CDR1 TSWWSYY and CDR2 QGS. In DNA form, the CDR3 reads TGTGCTCTTGGGGAACGATTGCGTCGGACCGATAAACTCATCTTT. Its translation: CALGERLRRTDKLIF.

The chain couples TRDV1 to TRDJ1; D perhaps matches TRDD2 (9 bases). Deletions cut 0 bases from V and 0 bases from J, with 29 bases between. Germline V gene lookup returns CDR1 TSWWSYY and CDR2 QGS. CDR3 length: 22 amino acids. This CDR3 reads CALGELKPSYWGYWTDTDKLIF. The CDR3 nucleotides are TGTGCTCTTGGGGAACTTAAGCCTTCCTACTGGGGATACTGGACCGACACCGATAAACTCATCTTT.